One sample yielded the 24 T cell receptor beta chains listed below, sequenced in a study of identical twins. TCRdb analysed the 5' RACE reads with MiXCR anew, one entry per CDR3 protein. Altogether about 240,000 distinct CDR3 sequences are present, approximately 7.3% being singletons, with the ten largest covering under 7%. These data were likewise used in another study, on yellow fever vaccine responses in identical twins.

The sequencing sample was made of CD8+ T cells sorted from blood. These receptors all stem from a woman aged 18-29 years in good health.

The rearrangement links TRBV18 to TRBJ2-7; 10 nucleotides align to TRBD2. Per germline, CDR1 KGHSH and CDR2 LQKENI. The CDR3 extends over 16 amino acids. V shed 3 bases and J 4 bases; nucleotides not matched to a gene: 9. CDR3 in amino acids: CASSPGSASGSYEQYF. In nucleotides, the CDR3 is TGTGCCAGCTCACCGGGGTCGGCTAGCGGGAGTTACGAGCAGTACTTC. The full variable domain, rest sourced from reference TRBV18 and TRBJ2-7, is NAGVMQNPRHLVRRRGQEARLRCSPMKGHSHVYWYRQLPEEGLKFMVYLQKENIIDESGMPKERFSAEFPKEGPSILRIQQVVRGDSAAYFCASSPGSASGSYEQYFGPGTRLTVT.

This clonotype was counted ten times or more. This chain joins TRBV4-1 and TRBJ2-2, with a weak D call TRBD2 (7 bases). Germline CDR1 reads MGHRA; CDR2 reads YSYEKL. V lost 3 bases and J 3 bases, leaving 17 bases between the germline ends. The CDR3 consists of 17 residues. The CDR3: CASSHPVGGLDTGELFF. The CDR3 DNA sequence: TGCGCCAGCAGCCACCCAGTCGGGGGGCTAGACACCGGGGAGCTGTTTTTT.

V gene TRBV27 combines with J gene TRBJ2-2; D tentatively reads TRBD1 or TRBD2 (5 bases each). Trimming pared 5 bases from V and 0 bases from J, leaving 7 bases between. The germline V gene has CDR1 MNHEY and CDR2 SMNVEV (reference sequence). CDR3 size: 14 residues. CDR3 amino acids: CASSGTANTGELFF. The CDR3 DNA follows: TGTGCCAGCAGTGGGACGGCGAACACCGGGGAGCTGTTTTTT.

This sequence joins TRBV7-8 and TRBJ2-7, with TRBD2 as a possible D gene (6 bases). This CDR3 region has 16 residues. The germline V and J ends were trimmed by 1 base and 2 bases, with 15 bases remaining between them. Per germline, CDR1 SGHVS and CDR2 FQNEAQ. CDR3 sequence (DNA): TGTGCCAGCAGCTTAGGGAGGGGTACATCCGCCTACGAGCAGTACGTC. Protein: CASSLGRGTSAYEQYV.

This clonotype was picked up many times. This chain uses TRBV18 with TRBJ2-2; TRBD1 is a possible D gene (6 bases). CDR1 is KGHSH and CDR2 is LQKENI in the germline V gene. Trimming took off 2 bases at V and 8 bases at J, with 15 bases between the two ends. This CDR3 is 15 amino acids long. The CDR3 DNA reads TGTGCCAGCTCACCAAGACAGGACCCGGGAGGGGAGCTGTTTTTT. Translated: CASSPRQDPGGELFF.

This clonotype was counted many times. The chain links TRBV7-9 to TRBJ2-1; possible D gene TRBD1, 5 bases. The germline V and J ends were trimmed by 0 bases and 4 bases, with 7 bases remaining between them. The CDR3 sequence is 14 residues long. Looked up from germline, CDR1 is SEHNR and CDR2 is FQNEAQ (reference sequence). This CDR3 reads CASSLASGYNEQFF. Written as DNA, the CDR3 is TGTGCCAGCAGCTTAGCTTCAGGGTACAATGAGCAGTTCTTC.

This clonotype was seen repeatedly, ten times or more. The rearrangement joins TRBV5-1 to TRBJ2-7, with TRBD2 identical over 11 bases. The V gene end was trimmed by 4 bases and the J gene end by 7 bases; junction bases not matched to a gene: 10. CDR1 and CDR2 (germline): SGHRS, YFSETQ. The CDR3 has 15 amino acids. CDR3: CASSGGTSGHREQYF. The CDR3 nucleotides are TGCGCCAGCAGCGGCGGGACTAGCGGACATCGGGAGCAGTACTTC. The variable domain in full, completed from reference TRBV5-1 and TRBJ2-7, reads KAGVTQTPRYLIKTRGQQVTLSCSPISGHRSVSWYQQTPGQGLQFLFEYFSETQRNKGNFPGRFSGRQFSNSRSEMNVSTLELGDSALYLCASSGGTSGHREQYFGPGTRLTVT.

CDR3 nucleotide sequence: TGTGCCAGCAGTCCGAGACTAGCGGGAGGGCCCGGAACAGATACGCAGTATTTT. Translating it yields CASSPRLAGGPGTDTQYF. The chain uses TRBV11-2 and TRBJ2-3; 14 bases are a match to TRBD2. The CDR3 covers 18 residues. The V segment lost 6 bases and the J segment 3 bases; nucleotides outside the gene matches: 11. CDR1 is SGHAT and CDR2 is FQNNGV in the germline V gene.

This clonotype was detected a few times. The chain joins TRBV7-9 to TRBJ2-7; possibly TRBD1 or TRBD2 for D (5 bases each). Germline-derived CDR1 and CDR2 are SEHNR and FQNEAQ (reference sequence). V lost 4 bases and J lost 3, with 19 bases in between. This CDR3 is 16 amino acids long. CDR3 DNA: TGTGCCAGCAGCTCAGGGACCACACGGGGCAACTACGAGCAGTACGTC. Translating gives CASSSGTTRGNYEQYV.

This clonotype occurred many times. This CDR3 is CSVEGQDSYNEQFF. CDR3 nucleotides: TGCAGCGTTGAAGGGCAGGACTCCTACAATGAGCAGTTCTTC. This sequence joins TRBV29-1 and TRBJ2-1; D is undetermined. Trimming stripped 1 base from V and 0 bases from J, with 7 bases between. This CDR3 is built from 14 residues. Per germline, CDR1 SQVTM and CDR2 ANQGSEA.

In its sample, this clonotype is medium-sized (0.01 to 0.1%). V and J are TRBV11-2 and TRBJ1-6, with a possible D match to TRBD1 (5 bases). Germline V gene lookup returns CDR1 SGHAT and CDR2 FQNNGV. This CDR3 is 15 amino acids long. V lost 0 bases and J 8 bases, leaving 11 bases between the germline ends. In DNA form, the CDR3 reads TGTGCCAGCAGCTTAGACCCGGCAGGGTATTCACCCCTCCACTTT. As protein: CASSLDPAGYSPLHF. Looking up the rest from reference TRBV11-2 and TRBJ1-6 gives the full variable domain: EAGVAQSPRYKIIEKRQSVAFWCNPISGHATLYWYQQILGQGPKLLIQFQNNGVVDDSQLPKDRFSAERLKGVDSTLKIQPAKLEDSAVYLCASSLDPAGYSPLHFGNGTRLTVT.

The chain has TRBV25-1 and TRBJ2-7, with D hard to call. The germline V gene has CDR1 MGHDK and CDR2 SYGVNS. The CDR3 runs 11 residues. Deletions cut 4 bases from V and 3 bases from J, with 4 bases between. The CDR3 here is CASSVHYEQYF. CDR3 DNA sequence: TGTGCCAGCAGTGTGCACTACGAGCAGTACTTC.

The chain uses TRBV6-2 or TRBV6-3 and TRBJ2-1; D is unresolved. V was trimmed by 2 bases and J by 3 bases, leaving 5 bases between them. CDR1 and CDR2 from the germline V gene are MNHEY and SVGEGT. The CDR3 is made up of 13 amino acids. This chain's CDR3 is CASSYPIYNEQFF. The CDR3 DNA reads TGTGCCAGCAGTTACCCCATCTACAATGAGCAGTTCTTC.

Of note for this clonotype: A much more abundant neighbour one base away suggests this may be a read error. The rearrangement links TRBV29-1 to TRBJ2-1, with a possible D match to TRBD1 (5 bases). Trimming left V 4 bases short and J 7 bases short, with 11 bases between. Germline assignment: CDR1 SQVTM and CDR2 ANQGSEA. The CDR3 is 12 amino acids. The CDR3 nucleotides are TGCAGCGTTGGGTCAGGGATGAATGAGCAGTTCTTC. As protein: CSVGSGMNEQFF.

This clonotype came up a few times. This chain links TRBV13 with TRBJ2-3; 11 nucleotides align to TRBD2. Germline lookup yields CDR1 PRHDT and CDR2 FYEKMQ (reference sequence). The V gene end was trimmed by 5 bases and the J gene end by 6 bases; junction bases not matched to a gene: 10. The CDR3 is 16 amino acids. CDR3 sequence: CASSPGLAEGGDTQYF. The DNA for the CDR3 is TGTGCCAGCAGCCCGGGACTAGCGGAAGGTGGGGATACGCAGTATTTT.

This clonotype was recorded many times. The chain has TRBV28 and TRBJ2-2; D gene uncertain. Trimming removed 4 bases from V and 3 bases from J, with 6 bases in between. Looked up from germline, CDR1 is MDHEN and CDR2 is SYDVKM. The CDR3 spans 13 residues. The CDR3 DNA is TGTGCCAGCAGTTCCCCGGACACCGGGGAGCTGTTTTTT. Protein: CASSSPDTGELFF.

The rearrangement joins TRBV6-5 to TRBJ2-3; no definite D call. The CDR3 has 15 residues. V lost 0 bases and J 2 bases, leaving 9 bases between the germline ends. Looked up from germline, CDR1 is MNHEY and CDR2 is SVGAGI. The CDR3 protein is CASSYSNGLTDTQYF. CDR3 DNA: TGTGCCAGCAGTTACTCTAACGGGCTCACAGATACGCAGTATTTT.

This clonotype was seen repeatedly, ten times or more. The chain links TRBV7-9 to TRBJ2-5; D is uncertain. Germline CDR1 reads SEHNR; CDR2 reads FQNEAQ (reference sequence). This CDR3 comprises 15 residues. Trimming took off 2 bases at V and 2 bases at J, with 12 bases between the two ends. The chain's CDR3 is CASSLFSSGQETQYF. CDR3 sequence (DNA): TGTGCCAGCAGCTTATTCTCCAGTGGACAAGAGACCCAGTACTTC.

This clonotype appeared many times. The rearrangement uses TRBV7-9 and TRBJ2-5; D might be TRBD1 (5 bases). CDR3 size: 14 residues. CDR1 and CDR2 (germline): SEHNR, FQNEAQ (reference sequence). V was pared by 1 base and J by 3 bases, with 9 bases between. The CDR3 reads CASSLVGREETQYF. DNA for the CDR3: TGTGCCAGCAGCTTAGTTGGCAGGGAAGAGACCCAGTACTTC.

The sample holds a few counts of this clonotype. CDR3: CSARGRNSGRAYEQYF. The CDR3, as DNA: TGCAGTGCTAGAGGCCGGAATAGCGGGAGGGCCTACGAGCAGTACTTC. This chain joins TRBV20-1 and TRBJ2-7, with TRBD2 matching 11 bases. CDR1 is DFQATT and CDR2 is SNEGSKA in the germline V gene (reference sequence). The CDR3 consists of 16 residues. The trim removed 1 base at V and 2 bases at J, leaving 7 bases unmatched.

This clonotype occurred a few times. V gene TRBV5-8 combines with J gene TRBJ2-6, with TRBD2 as a possible D gene (5 bases). The V end was cut by 2 bases, the J end by 1 base, with 7 bases between. This CDR3 region has 15 residues. The germline V gene has CDR1 SGHTS and CDR2 YDEGEE. The CDR3 DNA reads as TGTGCCAGCAGCTTTTGGACTTCTGGGGCCAACGTCCTGACTTTC. Its translation is CASSFWTSGANVLTF.

This clonotype turned up a few times. The gene calls are TRBV14 and TRBJ2-7, with no clear D. The CDR3 contains 14 residues. The germline gives CDR1 SGHDN, CDR2 FVKESK. The V gene lost 5 bases and the J gene lost 6 bases, with 17 bases spanning the gap. The CDR3 region is CASSNPFGSSEQYF. The CDR3 DNA reads as TGTGCCAGCAGCAACCCCTTTGGATCCAGCGAGCAGTACTTC.

This clonotype has at least ten counts. The chain joins TRBV6-1 to TRBJ1-4; no clear D gene. Germline CDR1 reads MNHNS; CDR2 reads SASEGT. The CDR3 totals 14 residues. V was pared by 3 bases and J by 6 bases, with 11 bases between. CDR3 nucleotide sequence: TGTGCCAGCAGTGACCAAGGGCTCCATGAAAAACTGTTTTTT. It yields the protein CASSDQGLHEKLFF.

This clonotype was recorded at least ten times. The chain couples TRBV12-3 or TRBV12-4 to TRBJ2-2, with a possible D match to TRBD2 (6 bases). V lost 5 bases and J 0 bases, leaving 10 bases between the germline ends. The CDR3 is made up of 15 amino acids. CDR3 region: CASSGGLPNTGELFF. The CDR3 nucleotides are TGTGCCAGCAGTGGGGGACTCCCGAACACCGGGGAGCTGTTTTTT.